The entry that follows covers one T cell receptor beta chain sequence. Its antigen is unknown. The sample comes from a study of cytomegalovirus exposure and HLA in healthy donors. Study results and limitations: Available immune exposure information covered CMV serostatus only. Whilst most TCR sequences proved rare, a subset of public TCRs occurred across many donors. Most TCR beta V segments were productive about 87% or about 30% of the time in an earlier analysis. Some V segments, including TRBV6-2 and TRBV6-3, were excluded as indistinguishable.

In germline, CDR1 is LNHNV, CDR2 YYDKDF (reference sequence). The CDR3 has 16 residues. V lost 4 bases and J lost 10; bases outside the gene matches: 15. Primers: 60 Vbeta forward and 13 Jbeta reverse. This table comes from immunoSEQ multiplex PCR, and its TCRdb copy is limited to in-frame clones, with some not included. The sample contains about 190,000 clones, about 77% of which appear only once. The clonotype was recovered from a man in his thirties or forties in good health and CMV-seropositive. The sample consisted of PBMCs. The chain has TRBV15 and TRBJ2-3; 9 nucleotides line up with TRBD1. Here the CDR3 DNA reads TGTGCCACCAGCACCGCCGGGACAGGGACGTGGGTTGCGCAGTATTTT. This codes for CATSTAGTGTWVAQYF.